Listed below are T cell receptor beta chains from one sample, sequenced in a study of spatial heterogeneity in lung cancer. TCRdb reprocessed the 5' RACE reads with MiXCR, giving one entry per CDR3 protein. The sample consists of around 110,000 distinct CDR3 sequences, over 9% of them appearing once. The starting material was PBMCs, obtained at follow-up. These receptors were obtained from a male donor with early-stage non-small cell lung cancer. Each CDR3 is given without its conserved first and last residue. Size values are once, few and many counts, or a class for expanded clones, and some rows have none.

- TRBJ2-7 TRBV5-1 ASSLELAGAEEQY
many TRBJ2-1 TRBV20-1 SAAGTGTYNEQF
many TRBJ1-6 TRBV7-9 ASSLEQGRDSPLH
few TRBJ2-5 TRBV20-1 SASGQGVYKETQY
few TRBJ1-6 TRBV6-6 ASRRGTELSPLH
- TRBJ1-3 TRBV12-3/TRBV12-4 ASRPAQNTIY
few TRBJ2-5 TRBV6-5 ASRGWKETQY
- TRBJ2-4 TRBV4-1 ASSQQTGFKNIQY
- TRBJ2-3 TRBV6-5 ASRRQFTDTQY
many TRBJ2-5 TRBV5-1 ASRSGTQETQY
few TRBJ1-5 TRBV2 ASEREQGCNQPQH
- TRBJ2-1 TRBV10-3 AISESKGPYNEQF
many TRBJ1-2 TRBV10-3 AINPRANYGYT
many TRBJ2-7 TRBV7-2 ASSASAGQYEQY
- TRBJ1-5 TRBV11-2 ASSLDLNQPQH
- TRBJ1-1 TRBV4-1 ASSRPPQGEAF
- TRBJ1-4 TRBV7-9 ASSPTRAGPNEKLF
- TRBJ2-5 TRBV7-2 ASSPPAGGGSRETQY
few TRBJ1-5 TRBV9 ASSVGDRSNQPQH
- TRBJ2-3 TRBV5-1 ASSREQIPPSTDTQY
few TRBJ2-7 TRBV11-2 ASSSLAGGSYEQY
- TRBJ1-1 TRBV6-2/TRBV6-3 ASSPPRGANLLESRDTEAF
many TRBJ1-6 TRBV12-3/TRBV12-4 ASSLGSGNSPLH
many TRBJ1-2 TRBV29-1 SVVSRQNYGYT
many TRBJ1-5 TRBV12-3/TRBV12-4 ASSFWDQPQH
- TRBJ2-2 TRBV9 VSSVVPETGELF
few TRBJ2-3 TRBV4-2 ASSLPGLAGGHTQY
many TRBJ2-7 TRBV7-6 ASSSSSYEQY
- TRBJ2-7 TRBV20-1 SARDIGVGYEQY
few TRBJ1-2 TRBV12-3/TRBV12-4 ASSLFSTSGNGYT
few TRBJ2-7 TRBV6-6 ASTPADRIYEQY
many TRBJ1-5 TRBV10-3 AISPGEQSNQPQH
- TRBJ2-3 TRBV7-8 ASSLVVQGATDTQY
- TRBJ2-3 TRBV4-3 ASSRDKAGGPADTQY
- TRBJ1-5 TRBV10-3 AISESREQPQH
- TRBJ2-7 TRBV4-1 ASSQEPGLLAYEQY
few TRBJ2-7 TRBV28 ASSSQGGGAYEQY